What follows are 8 T cell receptor beta chains derived from one specimen sequenced in a study of cytomegalovirus exposure and HLA in healthy donors. Researchers ran the PCR with 60 Vbeta and 13 Jbeta primers. Clones were read by immunoSEQ multiplex PCR, and TCRdb kept only the in-frame ones, dropping some. Its listing shows 130,000 or so clones. The sequencing input was PBMCs. Receptors originate from a middle-aged woman in good health and CMV-seronegative.

The chain has TRBV7-3 and TRBJ1-6, with 8 bases lining up with TRBD1. Germline V gene data show CDR1 as SGHTA and CDR2 as FQGTGA. CDR3 length equals 15 residues. V trimming: 1 base; J trimming: 10 bases; junction bases outside the gene matches: 6. This CDR3 reads CASSLRQGAESPLHF. CDR3 DNA: TGTGCCAGCAGCTTAAGGCAGGGGGCGGAATCACCCCTCCACTTT.

The J gene is TRBJ2-5, the V gene TRBV7-2, with 11 positions matching TRBD2. There are 15 residues in the CDR3. V lost 1 base and J lost 11; bases outside the gene matches: 9. Germline V gene lookup returns CDR1 SGHTA and CDR2 FQGNSA. The CDR3 spells CASSLVSGGATEQYF. CDR3 DNA: TGTGCCAGCAGCTTAGTTAGCGGGGGGGCGACTGAGCAGTACTTC. Filled out from reference TRBV7-2 and TRBJ2-5, the complete variable domain reads GAGVSQSPSNKVTEKGKDVELRCDPISGHTALYWYRQSLGQGLEFLIYFQGNSAPDKSGLPSDRFSAERTGGSVSTLTIQRTQQEDSAVYLCASSLVSGGATEQYFGPGTRLLVL.

This chain connects TRBV4-2 to TRBJ2-7; TRBD2 is a possible D gene (6 bases). The CDR3 sequence is 13 residues long. V was cut by 4 bases and J by 6 bases, with 13 bases left in between. The V gene's germline CDR1 is LGHNA and CDR2 YNFKEQ. The CDR3 sequence is CASSLQAGREQYF. For the CDR3, the DNA is TGTGCCAGCAGCCTCCAGGCGGGGCGCGAGCAGTACTTC.

The CDR3 here is CASSLAGGGNQPQHF. The CDR3 DNA sequence: TGTGCCAGCAGCTTGGCAGGGGGCGGCAATCAGCCCCAGCATTTT. The genes are TRBV5-6 and TRBJ1-5; the match to TRBD1 covers 8 bases. The germline gives CDR1 SGHDT, CDR2 YYEEEE. The length of the CDR3 is 15 residues. V was clipped by 0 bases and J by 2 bases; unmatched bases: 1.

The V and J genes are TRBV5-5 and TRBJ1-5, with TRBD1 as a possible D gene (5 bases). The CDR3 contains 15 residues. Germline CDR1 is SGHKS and CDR2 is YYEKEE (reference sequence). The V end was cut by 5 bases, the J end by 4 bases, with 16 bases between. CDR3 amino acids: CASSTEGIRNQPQHF. The CDR3 DNA is TGTGCCAGCAGTACGGAGGGGATACGGAATCAGCCCCAGCATTTT.

This sequence joins TRBV6-5 and TRBJ1-5, with D maybe TRBD1 (5 bases). The V gene lost 7 bases and the J gene lost 6 bases, with 16 bases spanning the gap. Germline CDR1 MNHEY, CDR2 SVGAGI. The CDR3 is made up of 14 amino acids. CDR3 nucleotides: TGTGCCAGCACCCCATCTCCCAGGGCTCAGCCCCAGCATTTT. As protein: CASTPSPRAQPQHF.

The genes are TRBV9 and TRBJ1-3; TRBD1 is a possible D gene (5 bases). V was clipped by 2 bases and J by 3 bases, with 15 bases between them. The germline gives CDR1 SGDLS, CDR2 YYNGEE. This CDR3 has 16 amino acids. The CDR3 here is CASSVPTGQGGNTIYF. CDR3 DNA sequence: TGTGCCAGCAGCGTCCCCACAGGACAAGGTGGAAACACCATATATTTT. The variable domain in full, completed from reference TRBV9 and TRBJ1-3, reads DSGVTQTPKHLITATGQRVTLRCSPRSGDLSVYWYQQSLDQGLQFLIQYYNGEERAKGNILERFSAQQFPDLHSELNLSSLELGDSALYFCASSVPTGQGGNTIYFGEGSWLTVV.

The J gene is TRBJ1-4, the V gene TRBV5-1; D gene uncertain. Germline V gives CDR1 SGHRS, CDR2 YFSETQ. V gave up 8 bases and J gave up 8 bases, with 22 bases separating them. This CDR3 is 15 amino acids long. The CDR3, as DNA: TGCGCCAGTGGCGGAGGCGCCAGGATGGGGGAAAAACTGTTTTTT. This translates into CASGGGARMGEKLFF.